The 20 T cell receptor beta chains below all came from one sample that was sequenced in a study of T-cell reconstitution after alpha-beta-depleted transplantation in children. Unique molecular identifiers were incorporated during preparation of the TCRbeta library. Each CDR3 protein gets one entry after TCRdb re-called the PCR reads with MiXCR. The table has about 610,000 distinct CDR3 sequences, roughly a tenth seen once. The sequencing here drew on PBMCs from the stem cell graft donor, taken from the stem cell graft. All receptors derive from a human donor who donated a stem cell graft to a child with acute myeloid leukemia.

The J gene is TRBJ2-7, the V gene TRBV20-1, with D possibly matching TRBD2 (5 bases). In germline, CDR1 is DFQATT, CDR2 SNEGSKA (reference sequence). The CDR3 totals 13 residues. V was pared by 3 bases and J by 9 bases, with 18 bases between. This CDR3 reads CSASYPPTSGQYF. In DNA form, the CDR3 reads TGCAGTGCTAGTTACCCCCCGACAAGCGGGCAGTACTTC.

This chain links TRBV7-2 with TRBJ2-1, with D possibly matching TRBD2 (6 bases). This CDR3 spans 14 amino acids. V was cut by 2 bases and J by 8 bases, with 13 bases left in between. Germline V gives CDR1 SGHTA, CDR2 FQGNSA. The CDR3 DNA sequence: TGTGCCAGCAGCTTAACGGGGGTCGTGGATGAGCAGTTCTTC. Its translation: CASSLTGVVDEQFF. The variable domain in full, completed from reference TRBV7-2 and TRBJ2-1, reads GAGVSQSPSNKVTEKGKDVELRCDPISGHTALYWYRQSLGQGLEFLIYFQGNSAPDKSGLPSDRFSAERTGGSVSTLTIQRTQQEDSAVYLCASSLTGVVDEQFFGPGTRLTVL.

This clonotype was counted ten times or more. The chain is built from TRBV2 and TRBJ2-1, with TRBD2 as a possible D gene (6 bases). Looked up from germline, CDR1 is SNHLY and CDR2 is FYNNEI. Trimming removed 2 bases from V and 6 bases from J, with 14 bases in between. The CDR3 has 15 amino acids. In nucleotides, the CDR3 is TGTGCCAGCAGTGAAAAAGGTCAGGGAGGCAATGAGCAGTTCTTC. Encoded protein: CASSEKGQGGNEQFF. The full variable domain, rest sourced from reference TRBV2 and TRBJ2-1, is EPEVTQTPSHQVTQMGQEVILRCVPISNHLYFYWYRQILGQKVEFLVSFYNNEISEKSEIFDDQFSVERPDGSNFTLKIRSTKLEDSAMYFCASSEKGQGGNEQFFGPGTRLTVL.

The gene calls are TRBV20-1 and TRBJ2-3; 7 nucleotides agree with TRBD2. This CDR3 region has 16 residues. CDR1 DFQATT and CDR2 SNEGSKA come from the germline V gene (reference sequence). V shed 6 bases, J shed 2 bases, and the junction held 14 bases outside the gene matches. CDR3 loop: CSATLGGSRSTDTQYF. As DNA, the CDR3 is TGCAGTGCGACGCTCGGGGGGTCGAGATCCACAGATACGCAGTATTTT.

The chain links TRBV12-3 or TRBV12-4 to TRBJ2-1, with 14 bases lining up with TRBD2. CDR3 length equals 17 residues. The ends lost 4 bases at V and 9 bases at J; junction bases unmatched: 11. The CDR3 spells CASSSKTSGRGGGEQFF. The CDR3 DNA reads TGTGCCAGCAGTTCAAAGACTAGCGGGAGGGGGGGCGGTGAGCAGTTCTTC.

V gene TRBV28 combines with J gene TRBJ2-7; no reliable D call. The CDR3 has 12 residues. Germline V gene data show CDR1 as MDHEN and CDR2 as SYDVKM. V was pared by 6 bases and J by 3 bases, with 9 bases between. The CDR3 region is CASSLGCYEQYF. DNA for the CDR3: TGTGCCAGCAGCCTCGGGTGCTACGAGCAGTACTTC.

The rearrangement links TRBV5-4 to TRBJ2-3; D remains ambiguous. The CDR3 loop spans 15 amino acids. Trimming took off 1 base at V and 2 bases at J, with 11 bases between the two ends. Per the germline V gene, CDR1 is SGHNT and CDR2 is YYREEE (reference sequence). CDR3 in amino acids: CASSLSPRPTDTQYF. CDR3 nucleotide sequence: TGTGCCAGCAGCTTGTCTCCCCGGCCCACAGATACGCAGTATTTT.

This clonotype was counted only a few times. The chain is built from TRBV12-3 or TRBV12-4 and TRBJ2-2; D unresolved. Trimming pared 2 bases from V and 5 bases from J, leaving 6 bases between. The CDR3 runs 13 residues. The CDR3 sequence: CASSLQLTGELFF. Written as DNA, the CDR3 is TGTGCCAGCAGTTTACAGCTTACCGGGGAGCTGTTTTTT.

V and J are TRBV7-9 and TRBJ2-1, with 8 positions matching TRBD2. This CDR3 spans 15 amino acids. With V trimmed by 4 bases and J by 6 bases, 8 bases remained unmatched. Germline CDR1 SEHNR, CDR2 FQNEAQ (reference sequence). CDR3: CASSSRTSLANEQFF. CDR3 nucleotides: TGTGCCAGCAGCTCCAGGACTAGCTTGGCCAATGAGCAGTTCTTC.

This clonotype was detected many times. The chain couples TRBV29-1 to TRBJ2-1; D may be TRBD1 (5 bases). CDR3 length: 13 amino acids. Germline loops: CDR1 SQVTM, CDR2 ANQGSEA. The ends were cut back, 7 bases at V and 2 bases at J, with 12 bases in the middle. CDR3 sequence: CSASGYTYNEQFF. CDR3 sequence (DNA): TGCAGCGCTTCAGGGTATACCTACAATGAGCAGTTCTTC.

This clonotype was counted many times. The J gene is TRBJ1-4, the V gene TRBV20-1, with TRBD1 as a possible D gene (5 bases). Between the trimmed V and J ends, which lost 1 base and 0 bases, there was a span of 9 bases. Germline V lookup: CDR1 DFQATT, CDR2 SNEGSKA (reference sequence). This CDR3 is built from 15 residues. The DNA for the CDR3 is TGCAGTGCTAGAGGTGGGGGTCCAACTAATGAAAAACTGTTTTTT. It translates to CSARGGGPTNEKLFF.

J is TRBJ2-1 and V is TRBV7-8; D is uncertain. V lost 0 bases and J 0 bases, leaving 15 bases between the germline ends. Germline V lookup: CDR1 SGHVS, CDR2 FQNEAQ. This CDR3 has 18 residues. The CDR3 DNA sequence: TGTGCCAGCAGCTTAGCGCTAAACTCCCTGAGCTCCTACAATGAGCAGTTCTTC. Its translation: CASSLALNSLSSYNEQFF.

This clonotype occurred a few times. The V and J genes are TRBV11-2 and TRBJ2-4; TRBD2 aligns across 12 bases. The CDR3 sequence is 18 residues long. From germline, CDR1 is SGHAT and CDR2 FQNNGV. Trimming took 3 bases from V and 0 from J; bases not matched to a gene: 6. CDR3 DNA: TGTGCCAGCAGCTTGGGGACTAGCGGGCCAATAGCCAAAAACATTCAGTACTTC. This gives the protein CASSLGTSGPIAKNIQYF.

The chain is built from TRBV12-3 or TRBV12-4 and TRBJ1-2; D is unclear. CDR3 length equals 14 residues. V shed 7 bases and J shed 12 bases, with 24 bases lying between them. The CDR3 here is CASTPTRASSPNTF. The CDR3 DNA follows: TGTGCCAGCACGCCCACCCGGGCAAGTAGTCCAAACACCTTC.

The V and J genes are TRBV3-1 and TRBJ2-1; 13 bases map to TRBD2. V lost 6 bases, J lost 7 bases, and 9 bases stayed unmatched. Germline lookup yields CDR1 LGHDT and CDR2 YNNKEL (reference sequence). The CDR3 sequence is 16 residues long. The CDR3 loop reads CASSLTSGRDWNEQFF. CDR3 nucleotides: TGTGCCAGCAGTCTAACTAGCGGGAGGGATTGGAATGAGCAGTTCTTC.

This clonotype was observed a handful of times. The gene calls are TRBV6-2 or TRBV6-3 and TRBJ2-7; no definite D call. The length of the CDR3 is 12 residues. V lost 8 bases and J lost 0, with 8 bases in between. Germline lookup yields CDR1 MNHEY and CDR2 SVGEGT. CDR3 nucleotide sequence: TGTGCCAGCTCGGAAGTCTCCTACGAGCAGTACTTC. It is translated as CASSEVSYEQYF.

The chain carries TRBV6-5 and TRBJ2-5, with 7 bases identical to TRBD2. J gave up 3 bases and V 8 bases, and 0 bases lay outside the gene matches. The CDR3 runs 11 residues. Germline CDR1 MNHEY, CDR2 SVGAGI. The CDR3 here is CASGREETQYF. CDR3 coding DNA: TGTGCCAGCGGGAGGGAAGAGACCCAGTACTTC.

This clonotype was seen only a few times. The rearrangement uses TRBV27 and TRBJ2-7; D unclear. V lost 3 bases, J lost 2 bases, and 14 bases lay in between. The CDR3 loop spans 15 amino acids. The germline V gene has CDR1 MNHEY and CDR2 SMNVEV (reference sequence). CDR3 sequence reads: CASSLVRALPYEQYF. In DNA form, the CDR3 reads TGTGCCAGCAGTTTGGTTCGGGCACTGCCCTACGAGCAGTACTTC.

The DNA of the CDR3 is TGTGCCAGCAGTTACACCAGGGTCCAAGAGACCCAGTACTTC. This sequence encodes CASSYTRVQETQYF. The rearrangement joins TRBV6-5 to TRBJ2-5; weak D call: TRBD1 (5 bases). Trimming took 2 bases from V and 1 from J, leaving 8 bases between them. This CDR3 comprises 14 residues. Germline assignment: CDR1 MNHEY and CDR2 SVGAGI.

The table lists this clonotype with a few counts. This chain connects TRBV27 to TRBJ2-7, with 9 bases lining up with TRBD1. This CDR3 has 15 amino acids. Germline CDR1 MNHEY, CDR2 SMNVEV (reference sequence). Unmatched junction bases numbered 8, after V lost 5 bases and J lost 3 bases. DNA of the CDR3: TGTGCCAGCAGTCCAGCCGGGACAGGGTTCTACGAGCAGTACTTC. As protein: CASSPAGTGFYEQYF.